The clone carrying this T cell receptor beta chain was observed a handful of times. Its antigen is not identified. The sample is drawn from a study of shared clonotypes between healthy human individuals. On the study more broadly: Each donor's CD4 naive and CD4 memory cells filled three plates apiece, CD8 naive two, and CD8 memory one.

The CDR3 has 18 residues. The germline CDR1 and CDR2 sequences are MRHNA and SNTAGT. Losses at the gene ends were 6 bases for V and 1 base for J; bases not matched to a gene: 14. The method was immunoSEQ multiplex PCR; TCRdb's version includes in-frame clones alone and lacks a portion of them. The data show about 680,000 clones, with around 73% seen just once and under 2% held by the top ten. General study points: Naive CD4 clonotypes were shared across a few donors at roughly 5%.

Input material: memory CD4+ T cells sorted from blood. Subset given: CD45RA-negative fraction. The chain uses TRBV6-4 and TRBJ2-3; 9 nucleotides align to TRBD1. This clonotype was sampled from a woman aged 25 to 39 in good health. CDR3 protein: CASSKSGQGPGGTDTQYF. The CDR3 nucleotides read TGTGCCAGCAGCAAAAGCGGACAGGGGCCTGGAGGCACAGATACGCAGTATTTT.